The 21 T cell receptor beta chains below come from one sample, sequenced in a study of regulatory and conventional T cells in RAG deficiency. Sequencing used immunoSEQ multiplex PCR; TCRdb keeps in-frame clones, though not all of them. The data show just over 6,500 clones, around 82% seen once. This sample was also put to use in a study of regulatory T cells. That report notes: The primer mix had 52 TRBV and 13 TRBJ primers.

Sequencing was done on a sample of CD8+ T cells sorted from blood. These receptors were taken from a human donor in good health.

This chain joins TRBV30 and TRBJ2-5, with a tentative D call TRBD1 (5 bases). The CDR3 has 12 residues. With 4 bases removed from V and 1 base from J, the gap between germline ends came to 7 bases. Per the germline V gene, CDR1 is GTSNPN and CDR2 is SVGIG (reference sequence). The CDR3 bases are TGTGCCTGGAAAACAGGCCAAGAGACCCAGTACTTC. Translating gives CAWKTGQETQYF.

This sequence joins TRBV18 and TRBJ2-3, with D uncertain. Germline V lookup: CDR1 KGHSH, CDR2 LQKENI. Trimming removed 1 base from V and 2 bases from J, with 10 bases in between. The CDR3 is 15 amino acids. The chain's CDR3 is CASSPRAEFTDTQYF. CDR3 in DNA: TGTGCCAGCTCACCACGGGCGGAGTTCACAGATACGCAGTATTTT.

The genes are TRBV29-1 and TRBJ2-1; D is undetermined. This CDR3 comprises 14 residues. Germline assignment: CDR1 SQVTM and CDR2 ANQGSEA. V was pared by 3 bases and J by 0 bases, with 9 bases between. CDR3 DNA sequence: TGCAGCGTTGATAATAGTTACTCCTACAATGAGCAGTTCTTC. The encoded protein is CSVDNSYSYNEQFF.

The CDR3 region is CASSYDRVDTEAFF. In DNA form, the CDR3 reads TGTGCCAGCAGTTACGACAGGGTCGACACTGAAGCTTTCTTT. The V call is TRBV6-6, the J call TRBJ1-1; 7 bases are shared with TRBD1. Germline V CDR1 and CDR2: MNHNY, SVGAGI (reference sequence). This CDR3 spans 14 amino acids. The V and J ends lost 2 bases and 3 bases, in that order; junction bases with no gene match: 3.

The genes are TRBV5-6 and TRBJ1-1; D remains unclear. Germline V gene data show CDR1 as SGHDT and CDR2 as YYEEEE. The CDR3 runs to 14 residues. V shed 4 bases and J shed 4 bases, with 14 bases lying between them. CDR3 bases: TGTGCCAGCAGCCCCCACCTAGGGTCCACTGAAGCTTTCTTT. Its translation: CASSPHLGSTEAFF.

The CDR3 is CASPQRHLFPSGANVLTF. CDR3 bases: TGTGCCAGCCCGCAGCGACATCTGTTCCCCTCTGGGGCCAACGTCCTGACTTTC. The rearrangement uses TRBV21-1 and TRBJ2-6. TRBV21-1 is designated a pseudogene. There are 18 residues in the CDR3.

This clone was seen only a few times. This chain connects TRBV6-6 to TRBJ2-7; no reliable D call. CDR1 and CDR2 from the germline V gene are MNHNY and SVGAGI (reference sequence). This CDR3 region has 13 residues. V lost 7 bases, J lost 6 bases, and 16 bases lay in between. The CDR3 sequence is CASTKAMRSEQYF. In nucleotides, the CDR3 is TGTGCCAGCACCAAAGCGATGCGGAGCGAGCAGTACTTC.

The J gene is TRBJ1-3, the V gene TRBV6-1; 9 bases map to TRBD1. The CDR3 sequence is 18 residues long. V gave up 3 bases and J gave up 2 bases; unmatched junction bases: 11. The germline gives CDR1 MNHNS, CDR2 SASEGT. CDR3 DNA: TGTGCCAGCAGTGAGGCACAGGGGGCGCTTTGGCCTGGAAACACCATATATTTT. This encodes CASSEAQGALWPGNTIYF.

V usage is TRBV4-1 and J usage is TRBJ1-1; 7 bases are a match to TRBD1. J lost 1 base, V lost 2 bases, and 4 bases had no gene match. The V gene's germline CDR1 is MGHRA and CDR2 YSYEKL. CDR3 size: 15 residues. The CDR3 protein is CASSQPGQQNTEAFF. CDR3 nucleotide sequence: TGCGCCAGCAGCCAACCGGGACAGCAGAACACTGAAGCTTTCTTT.

V usage is TRBV9 and J usage is TRBJ2-7; 7 bases fit TRBD2. CDR1 is SGDLS and CDR2 is YYNGEE in the germline V gene. The CDR3 has 12 residues. V trimming: 2 bases; J trimming: 6 bases; junction bases outside the gene matches: 2. CDR3 DNA sequence: TGTGCCAGCAGCGTGCGGGGGAGCGAGCAGTACTTC. This gives the protein CASSVRGSEQYF.

The rearrangement links TRBV5-6 to TRBJ2-5; 11 positions agree with TRBD2. The ends lost 4 bases at V and 2 bases at J; junction bases unmatched: 1. In germline, CDR1 is SGHDT, CDR2 YYEEEE. The CDR3 loop spans 14 amino acids. The CDR3 bases are TGTGCCAGCAGCCGGACTAGCGGGCAAGAGACCCAGTACTTC. It encodes CASSRTSGQETQYF.

This clone showed up just a few times. The chain is built from TRBV5-6 and TRBJ1-5; tentatively, D is TRBD1 (6 bases). CDR1 and CDR2 (germline): SGHDT, YYEEEE. This CDR3 is built from 19 residues. Trimming stripped 3 bases from V and 0 bases from J, with 22 bases between. CDR3 sequence: CASSSSQNGQLNSNQPQHF. CDR3 bases: TGTGCCAGCAGCTCAAGTCAAAATGGACAGTTAAATAGCAATCAGCCCCAGCATTTT. Drawing the rest from reference TRBV5-6 and TRBJ1-5, the complete variable domain is DAGVTQSPTHLIKTRGQQVTLRCSPKSGHDTVSWYQQALGQGPQFIFQYYEEEERQRGNFPDRFSGHQFPNYSSELNVNALLLGDSALYLCASSSSQNGQLNSNQPQHFGDGTRLSIL.

The J gene is TRBJ1-1, the V gene TRBV6-5; D gene unclear. Looked up from germline, CDR1 is MNHEY and CDR2 is SVGAGI. Trimming cost V 5 bases and J 3 bases, with 7 bases left between them. The CDR3 is 12 residues long. CDR3 in amino acids: CASSGGYTEAFF. For the CDR3, the DNA is TGTGCCAGCAGTGGAGGGTACACTGAAGCTTTCTTT.

The chain combines TRBV7-9 with TRBJ2-3, with no clear D. V was trimmed by 5 bases and J by 6 bases, leaving 6 bases between them. This CDR3 has 11 amino acids. CDR1 is SEHNR, CDR2 FQNEAQ, per germline (reference sequence). CDR3 protein: CASSPRDTQYF. The DNA of the CDR3 is TGTGCCAGCAGCCCACGGGATACGCAGTATTTT.

The V gene is TRBV5-6, the J gene TRBJ2-3, with TRBD2 as a possible D gene (6 bases). Trimming left V 0 bases short and J 1 base short, with 6 bases between. Germline values: CDR1 SGHDT, CDR2 YYEEEE. CDR3 length equals 14 residues. The CDR3 region has the DNA TGTGCCAGCAGCTTGGGGGGGGGCACAGATACGCAGTATTTT. Amino acids: CASSLGGGTDTQYF.

This chain links TRBV5-1 with TRBJ1-4, with unresolved D. Germline CDR1 and CDR2: SGHRS and YFSETQ. The CDR3 spans 12 residues. Trimming removed 0 bases from V and 7 bases from J, with 4 bases in between. CDR3: CASSLGSEKLFF. DNA for the CDR3: TGCGCCAGCAGCTTGGGCAGTGAAAAACTGTTTTTT.

The gene calls are TRBV5-4 and TRBJ2-7; D not certain. This CDR3 has 13 amino acids. With 0 bases removed from V and 0 bases from J, the gap between germline ends came to 4 bases. Germline V gene sequence: CDR1 SGHNT, CDR2 YYREEE (reference sequence). The CDR3 reads CASSLASSYEQYF. The CDR3 region has the DNA TGTGCCAGCAGCTTGGCCAGCTCCTACGAGCAGTACTTC.

The chain carries TRBV7-6 and TRBJ2-2; weak D call: TRBD1 (6 bases). The CDR3 has 17 residues. Trimming stripped 2 bases from V and 2 bases from J, with 15 bases between. Germline V CDR1 and CDR2: SGHVS, FNYEAQ. The CDR3 DNA reads as TGTGCCAGCAGCTTATACATATCCAGGGGCAACACCGGGGAGCTGTTTTTT. It specifies CASSLYISRGNTGELFF.

The chain combines TRBV6-5 with TRBJ1-4; D is unresolved. The CDR3 consists of 14 residues. Germline CDR1 reads MNHEY; CDR2 reads SVGAGI. With 2 bases removed from V and 7 bases from J, the gap between germline ends came to 11 bases. CDR3 amino acids: CASSYAQRSEKLFF. DNA of the CDR3: TGTGCCAGCAGTTACGCCCAACGTAGTGAAAAACTGTTTTTT.

The chain uses TRBV29-1 and TRBJ2-5; 10 nucleotides align to TRBD2. This CDR3 is 14 amino acids long. Looked up from germline, CDR1 is SQVTM and CDR2 is ANQGSEA. V lost 4 bases and J lost 5; bases outside the gene matches: 7. This CDR3 is CSVVLAGGGETQYF. CDR3 nucleotides: TGCAGCGTTGTATTAGCGGGGGGTGGTGAGACCCAGTACTTC. The full variable domain, rest sourced from reference TRBV29-1 and TRBJ2-5, is SAVISQKPSRDICQRGTSLTIQCQVDSQVTMMFWYRQQPGQSLTLIATANQGSEATYESGFVIDKFPISRPNLTFSTLTVSNMSPEDSSIYLCSVVLAGGGETQYFGPGTRLLVL.

The chain uses TRBV6-5 and TRBJ2-5; no reliable D call. This CDR3 has 15 amino acids. The V and J ends lost 0 bases and 1 base respectively, with 9 bases between them. Germline-derived CDR1 and CDR2 are MNHEY and SVGAGI. The CDR3 reads CASSYSLDSQETQYF. The DNA for the CDR3 is TGTGCCAGCAGTTACTCATTAGATTCCCAAGAGACCCAGTACTTC.